The subject of this entry is one T cell receptor (beta chain). Its specificity is not known. The V end was cut by 5 bases, the J end by 6 bases, with 10 bases between. Germline V gene sequence: CDR1 MNHEY, CDR2 SVGAGI. The length of the CDR3 is 12 residues. Reverse transcription of all isolated RNA meant that expressed TCRB transcripts were sequenced. TCRdb's copy holds only in-frame clones and misses some; the assay was immunoSEQ multiplex PCR. This table holds about 200,000 clones, about a tenth found once. This specimen comes from a study of beta chain features in type 1 diabetes. Using CD45RO/CCR7/CD25/CD127/CD95/CD27, CD4+ naive, central memory, regulatory and stem cell-like memory cells were sorted. General observations from the study: PCR might preferentially amplify shorter templates, equally in patients and controls. Among patients with Type 1 diabetes, TCRB CDR3s were moderately but significantly shorter in every one of the four CD4+ subsets.

V and J are TRBV6-5 and TRBJ2-5, with a weak D call TRBD2 (6 bases). The receptor was derived from a man between 18 and 29 years old in good health. The sample taken for sequencing was central memory CD4+ T cells from blood. DNA of the CDR3: TGTGCCAGCAGTCCCGGCGGGAAGACCCAGTACTTC. Translation: CASSPGGKTQYF.